The clone carrying this TCR beta chain showed up just a few times. Its antigen is unidentified. TCRdb processed the 5' RACE reads anew with MiXCR; each CDR3 protein has one entry. The data hold around 1.7 million distinct CDR3 sequences, with 25% to 35% observed a single time. Germline-derived CDR1 and CDR2 are SGHTA and FQGNSA. The CDR3 spans 14 residues. The V end lost 3 bases, the J end lost 9 bases, and 16 bases lay between the germline ends. This specimen belongs to a study of identical twins. Study-wide results and caveats: Twins' excess sharing was less marked for out-of-frame beta sequences.

V usage is TRBV7-2 and J usage is TRBJ2-3; D possibly corresponds to TRBD1 (6 bases). The material sequenced was cord blood. The TCR sequence derives from a newborn girl in good health. CDR3 loop: CASSLSLARGTQYF. The CDR3 coding sequence is TGTGCCAGCAGCTTGTCCTTGGCGAGGGGGACGCAGTATTTT.